This T cell receptor beta chain was captured in a study of TIL therapy for anti-PD-1-resistant metastatic lung cancer. Whole-study context: Progressing patients received lymphodepletion, expanded TIL infusion and IL-2. Median patient age was about 55, ranging about 35-80 years.

Points on this clone: Its antigen is as yet unknown.

The V gene's germline CDR1 is SGDLS and CDR2 YYNGEE. Trimming cost V 0 bases and J 5 bases, with 11 bases left between them. This CDR3 has 14 residues. This sample's time point: pre-treatment sample, taken before nivolumab and TIL therapy. The immunoSEQ assay was v3. This table comes from immunoSEQ multiplex PCR, and its TCRdb copy is limited to in-frame clones, with some not included. The data contain some 15,000 clones, 86% of them singletons. Study-wide results and limits: Patients were highly selected, enriched for treatment-naive, never-smoker and oncogene-addicted cases.

This sample comprised blood, obtained at baseline. This chain uses TRBV9 with TRBJ2-5; no definite D call. The receptor comes from a person between 25 and 79 years old with non-small cell lung cancer. This chain's CDR3 is CASSVGPARETQYF. Written as DNA, the CDR3 is TGTGCCAGCAGCGTAGGTCCAGCGCGGGAGACCCAGTACTTC.